These 26 T cell receptor beta chains were sequenced from one sample in a study of technical replicates of blood from several donors. Assay used: immunoSEQ multiplex PCR; TCRdb lists only in-frame clones, some missing. The sample records around 70,000 clones, about 95% being singletons. The sample was T cells isolated from PBMCs. The origin of the receptors is a human donor in good health.

V usage is TRBV7-9 and J usage is TRBJ2-5; D gene ambiguous. V was shortened by 6 bases and J by 3 bases, with 11 bases between the two germline ends. CDR1 and CDR2 from the germline V gene are SEHNR and FQNEAQ (reference sequence). The CDR3 totals 13 residues. This CDR3 reads CASRLVGEETQYF. The CDR3 bases are TGTGCCAGCAGACTCGTAGGAGAAGAGACCCAGTACTTC.

The chain links TRBV7-9 to TRBJ2-3, with TRBD2 matching over 8 bases. This CDR3 has 14 amino acids. The germline V gene encodes CDR1 SEHNR and CDR2 FQNEAQ (reference sequence). J was trimmed by 2 bases and V by 5 bases; bases with no gene match: 3. In nucleotides, the CDR3 is TGTGCCAGCAGCCGGACTAGCTCCACAGATACGCAGTATTTT. Amino acid sequence: CASSRTSSTDTQYF.

The chain has TRBV29-1 and TRBJ2-5; D call uncertain. The CDR3 loop spans 13 amino acids. The germline V gene has CDR1 SQVTM and CDR2 ANQGSEA. V was shortened by 7 bases and J by 7 bases, with 19 bases between the two germline ends. The CDR3 DNA reads as TGCAGCGCCTTACCCTTAGCTTCCGGGACCCAGTACTTC. As protein: CSALPLASGTQYF. The full variable domain, its missing parts supplied by reference TRBV29-1 and TRBJ2-5, is SAVISQKPSRDICQRGTSLTIQCQVDSQVTMMFWYRQQPGQSLTLIATANQGSEATYESGFVIDKFPISRPNLTFSTLTVSNMSPEDSSIYLCSALPLASGTQYFGPGTRLLVL.

V and J are TRBV11-3 and TRBJ2-1; the match to TRBD2 covers 10 bases. With 2 bases clipped from V and 0 bases from J, the junction kept 7 bases outside the gene matches. The germline V gene encodes CDR1 SGHNT and CDR2 YENEEA. The length of the CDR3 is 18 residues. The CDR3 coding sequence is TGTGCCAGCAGCTTAACCGTCTCTAGCGGGAGCTCCTACAATGAGCAGTTCTTC. Translation: CASSLTVSSGSSYNEQFF. Full variable domain (rest looked up from reference TRBV11-3 and TRBJ2-1): EAGVVQSPRYKIIEKKQPVAFWCNPISGHNTLYWYLQNLGQGPELLIRYENEEAVDDSQLPKDRFSAERLKGVDSTLKIQPAELGDSAVYLCASSLTVSSGSSYNEQFFGPGTRLTVL.

This chain joins TRBV29-1 and TRBJ2-1, with 10 bases that match TRBD1. V was pared by 5 bases and J by 6 bases, with 10 bases of the junction left unmatched. The CDR3 has 15 residues. Germline CDR1 reads SQVTM; CDR2 reads ANQGSEA. In nucleotides, the CDR3 is TGCAGCGTTTCTTCGGGACAGGGGTCTGTCAATGAGCAGTTCTTC. The encoded protein is CSVSSGQGSVNEQFF.

This sequence joins TRBV6-1 and TRBJ2-1; the match to TRBD2 covers 10 bases. V shed 2 bases and J 3 bases; nucleotides not matched to a gene: 10. The germline V gene has CDR1 MNHNS and CDR2 SASEGT. The CDR3 length is 18 residues. CDR3 loop: CASSELGASGSVYNEQFF. The CDR3, as DNA: TGTGCCAGCAGTGAACTCGGGGCTAGCGGGAGCGTCTACAATGAGCAGTTCTTC.

The rearrangement joins TRBV5-1 to TRBJ2-3; no clear D. Trimming pared 3 bases from V and 1 base from J, leaving 6 bases between. CDR1 is SGHRS and CDR2 is YFSETQ in the germline V gene. CDR3 length equals 13 residues. Here the CDR3 reads CASSYGRTDTQYF. The CDR3 DNA is TGCGCCAGCAGCTACGGTCGCACAGATACGCAGTATTTT.

The V and J genes are TRBV27 and TRBJ2-3; D uncertain. The CDR3 has 14 amino acids. Germline V gives CDR1 MNHEY, CDR2 SMNVEV (reference sequence). Trimming stripped 0 bases from V and 8 bases from J, with 12 bases between. CDR3 nucleotides: TGTGCCAGCAGTTTATCGGTACAGATAGGTACGCAGTATTTT. It yields the protein CASSLSVQIGTQYF.

Here the CDR3 DNA reads TGTGCCAGCAGCCCAGTGATGACAGGAGGAAACACTGAAGCTTTCTTT. Translation: CASSPVMTGGNTEAFF. J is TRBJ1-1 and V is TRBV7-9; TRBD1 is a possible D gene (6 bases). Germline loops: CDR1 SEHNR, CDR2 FQNEAQ (reference sequence). The CDR3 has 16 amino acids. The V gene lost 5 bases and the J gene lost 2 bases, with 18 bases spanning the gap.

V gene TRBV5-5 combines with J gene TRBJ2-7, with D maybe TRBD2 (7 bases). V shed 0 bases and J shed 1 base, with 14 bases lying between them. The CDR3 consists of 16 residues. CDR1 SGHKS and CDR2 YYEKEE come from the germline V gene (reference sequence). This chain's CDR3 is CASSLAGGGPSYEQYF. The CDR3 bases are TGTGCCAGCAGCTTGGCGGGGGGCGGCCCGTCCTACGAGCAGTACTTC.

V and J are TRBV7-9 and TRBJ1-2; D may be TRBD1 (5 bases). Germline V lookup: CDR1 SEHNR, CDR2 FQNEAQ (reference sequence). Between the trimmed V and J ends, which lost 5 bases and 4 bases, there was a span of 11 bases. The CDR3 loop spans 13 amino acids. The CDR3 loop reads CASSLTGPYGYTF. The CDR3 region has the DNA TGTGCCAGCAGCCTTACAGGCCCCTATGGCTACACCTTC.

CDR3 coding DNA: TGTGCCACCCAGGGCGGGGGGCGAAATTCACCCCTCCACTTT. Its protein is CATQGGGRNSPLHF. The chain is built from TRBV19 and TRBJ1-6; possible D gene TRBD1, 6 bases. The CDR3 covers 14 residues. Trimming pared 10 bases from V and 7 bases from J, leaving 17 bases between. The V gene's germline CDR1 is LNHDA and CDR2 SQIVND (reference sequence).

This clone was detected only once. The genes are TRBV7-9 and TRBJ2-7; TRBD2 agrees at 9 bases. Germline V gives CDR1 SEHNR, CDR2 FQNEAQ (reference sequence). V trimming: 5 bases; J trimming: 0 bases; junction bases outside the gene matches: 8. CDR3 length: 16 residues. CDR3 protein: CASSPRLAGSSYEQYF. DNA of the CDR3: TGTGCCAGCAGCCCTCGGCTAGCGGGGAGCTCCTACGAGCAGTACTTC.

This sequence joins TRBV6-5 and TRBJ1-1; D might be TRBD1 (6 bases). V was cut by 6 bases and J by 2 bases, with 16 bases left in between. Looked up from germline, CDR1 is MNHEY and CDR2 is SVGAGI. The CDR3 runs to 15 residues. Here the CDR3 DNA reads TGTGCCAGCAGGCGTCGGGACATCTTAAACACTGAAGCTTTCTTT. Residues: CASRRRDILNTEAFF.

This clone came up once. The rearrangement uses TRBV5-1 and TRBJ2-2; D possibly corresponds to TRBD1 (6 bases). With 6 bases removed from V and 6 bases from J, the gap between germline ends came to 21 bases. Looked up from germline, CDR1 is SGHRS and CDR2 is YFSETQ. The CDR3 is 16 amino acids. In DNA, the CDR3 is TGCGCCAGCACCTCCTGGGCCGTACAGGGAGCCGGGGAGCTGTTTTTT. This codes for CASTSWAVQGAGELFF.

As DNA, the CDR3 is TGTGCCAGCGGAAGGACTAGCGGGAACACCGGGGAGCTGTTTTTT. Its protein product is CASGRTSGNTGELFF. The V and J genes are TRBV9 and TRBJ2-2; 10 nucleotides agree with TRBD2. This CDR3 has 15 residues. CDR1 and CDR2 (germline): SGDLS, YYNGEE. V trimming: 7 bases; J trimming: 1 base; junction bases outside the gene matches: 4.

This clone appeared a single time. The chain employs TRBV30 and TRBJ2-5; TRBD1 aligns across 7 bases. The CDR3 loop spans 15 amino acids. V lost 4 bases to trimming and J lost 2 bases; unmatched junction nucleotides: 10. Germline assignment: CDR1 GTSNPN and CDR2 SVGIG (reference sequence). CDR3 DNA sequence: TGTGCCTGGAAAGGGGGACAGACCAGACAAGAGACCCAGTACTTC. Amino acids: CAWKGGQTRQETQYF.

The rearrangement joins TRBV28 to TRBJ2-5; D not certain. This CDR3 has 13 residues. Germline V gene lookup returns CDR1 MDHEN and CDR2 SYDVKM. V lost 3 bases, J lost 2 bases, and 7 bases lay in between. The DNA for the CDR3 is TGTGCCAGCAGTTTTGGGCAGCAAGAGACCCAGTACTTC. It encodes CASSFGQQETQYF.

This clone was seen more than once but under ten times. The rearrangement joins TRBV30 to TRBJ2-5; tentatively, D is TRBD1 (7 bases). Trimming shortened V by 3 bases and J by 5 bases, and 16 bases separated the two germline ends. Looked up from germline, CDR1 is GTSNPN and CDR2 is SVGIG (reference sequence). The CDR3 is 14 residues long. This chain's CDR3 is CAWSEWAGGETQYF. DNA for the CDR3: TGTGCCTGGAGCGAGTGGGCAGGGGGGGAGACCCAGTACTTC.

CDR3 residues: CASSRGREFITNEKLFF. The DNA for the CDR3 is TGTGCCAGCAGCAGGGGCAGGGAATTCATAACTAATGAAAAACTGTTTTTT. This chain uses TRBV27 with TRBJ1-4; D might be TRBD1 (6 bases). Germline CDR1 and CDR2: MNHEY and SMNVEV (reference sequence). V lost 6 bases to trimming and J lost 1 base, with 18 bases between them. The CDR3 runs 17 residues.

The chain recombines TRBV27 with TRBJ2-5; TRBD2 matches at 8 bases. V was pared by 8 bases and J by 4 bases, with 3 bases of the junction left unmatched. Germline V gives CDR1 MNHEY, CDR2 SMNVEV (reference sequence). The CDR3 is 12 amino acids. The CDR3 loop reads CASGTRRETQYF. The DNA of the CDR3 is TGTGCCAGCGGGACTAGACGAGAGACCCAGTACTTC.

This chain links TRBV10-1 with TRBJ2-7; D possibly corresponds to TRBD1 (6 bases). The CDR3 has 14 residues. From germline, CDR1 is WNHNN and CDR2 SYGVQD (reference sequence). The germline V and J ends were trimmed by 3 bases and 0 bases, with 9 bases remaining between them. CDR3 coding DNA: TGCGCCAGCAGTGATCAGGGGCTCTCCTACGAGCAGTACTTC. This translates into CASSDQGLSYEQYF.

This clone appeared a few times. This chain uses TRBV12-5 with TRBJ1-2; D is unclear. V was clipped by 1 base and J by 8 bases, with 8 bases between them. This CDR3 is 12 amino acids long. Germline CDR1 is LGHNT and CDR2 is FRNRAP. The chain's CDR3 is CASGLEARGYTF. The CDR3 DNA reads as TGTGCTAGTGGTTTGGAGGCGAGGGGCTACACCTTC.

This clone was seen once. The chain joins TRBV21-1 to TRBJ2-1; the table's D call of TRBD2 was not tested on the DNA. TRBV21-1 is termed a pseudogene. This CDR3 contains 12 residues. The CDR3 coding sequence is TGTGCCAGCACCCTGACTTGCAATGAGCAGTTCTTC. Protein product: CASTLTCNEQFF.

The chain couples TRBV11-1 to TRBJ2-1; 9 bases are shared with TRBD1. V gave up 5 bases and J gave up 7 bases; unmatched junction bases: 12. Looked up from germline, CDR1 is SGHAT and CDR2 is FQDESV (reference sequence). CDR3 length equals 16 residues. The CDR3 loop is CASSRIPGTGKNEQFF. The DNA of the CDR3 is TGTGCCAGCAGCCGAATTCCCGGGACAGGGAAGAATGAGCAGTTCTTC.

The chain has TRBV11-2 and TRBJ2-2; 9 bases are shared with TRBD1. This CDR3 has 14 residues. Germline CDR1 reads SGHAT; CDR2 reads FQNNGV. Trimming removed 5 bases from V and 5 bases from J; junction bases left unmatched: 3. For the CDR3, the DNA is TGTGCCAGCAGCACAGGGGGCTGGACCGGGGAGCTGTTTTTT. It specifies CASSTGGWTGELFF.